Listed below are T cell receptor beta chains from one sample, sequenced in a study of shared clonotypes between healthy human individuals. Clones were sequenced by immunoSEQ multiplex PCR, and TCRdb holds only the in-frame ones, with some missing. The sample has 2,500,000 or so clones, 93% seen once. Source material: naive CD4+ T cells from PBMCs. The receptors were sampled from a man between 18 and 29 years old in good health. Some clones in this sample may be carry-over from other donors' samples. CDR3s include the opening cysteine and the closing phenylalanine or tryptophan. D genes are given only for firm matches. Clone size, where shown, is once, few, many, or a class for clones that have expanded.

j_call,clone_size,v_call,d_call,cdr3_aa,cdr3_nt
TRBJ2-7,NA,TRBV5-8,TRBD1,CASSPRGYEQYF,TGTGCCAGCAGCCCCAGGGGGTACGAGCAGTACTTC
TRBJ2-2,NA,TRBV30,TRBD2,CAWSGLAGGELFF,TGTGCCTGGAGTGGACTAGCGGGTGGGGAGCTGTTTTTT
TRBJ1-5,NA,TRBV27,NA,CASSLSKGDQPQHF,TGTGCCAGCAGTTTAAGCAAAGGAGATCAGCCCCAGCATTTT
TRBJ2-7,NA,TRBV6-1,NA,CASSTLTVPYEQYF,TGTGCCAGCAGTACCCTGACTGTTCCCTACGAGCAGTACTTC
TRBJ1-1,NA,TRBV7-8,NA,CASGSGVTTEAFF,TGTGCCAGCGGCAGTGGGGTTACCACTGAAGCTTTCTTT
TRBJ1-1,NA,TRBV15,NA,CATSRDPAAWAFF,TGTGCCACCAGCAGAGATCCCGCGGCTTGGGCTTTCTTT
TRBJ2-3,NA,TRBV28,NA,CASGLGGQLGYTQYF,TGTGCCAGCGGCCTGGGTGGACAGTTAGGTTATACGCAGTATTTT
TRBJ1-1,NA,TRBV20-1,NA,CSARDRREAFF,TGCAGTGCTAGAGATCGGAGGGAGGCTTTCTTT
TRBJ2-5,NA,TRBV28,NA,CASRQTETQYF,TGTGCCAGCAGACAAACGGAGACCCAGTACTTC
TRBJ2-7,NA,TRBV19,NA,CASSIDRRDEQYF,TGTGCCAGTAGTATAGATCGCCGGGACGAGCAGTACTTC
TRBJ2-7,NA,TRBV6-5,TRBD1,CASRRTGGSYEQYF,TGTGCCAGCAGGCGGACAGGGGGATCCTACGAGCAGTACTTC
TRBJ2-7,NA,TRBV5-1,NA,CASSLGAPLEQYF,TGCGCCAGCAGCTTGGGGGCACCTCTCGAGCAGTACTTC
TRBJ2-7,NA,TRBV18,NA,CASSRKGQSASYEQYF,TGTGCCAGCTCACGCAAAGGCCAGTCAGCCTCCTACGAGCAGTACTTC
TRBJ2-7,NA,TRBV28,TRBD1,CASSPRTGTGSYEQYF,TGTGCCAGCAGCCCCCGAACCGGGACAGGGTCCTACGAGCAGTACTTC
TRBJ2-1,NA,TRBV5-1,NA,CASKDSPNNEQFF,TGCGCCAGCAAGGACTCGCCCAACAATGAGCAGTTCTTC
TRBJ2-2,once,TRBV5-1,NA,CASSLPGKNTGELFF,TGCGCCAGCAGCTTGCCCGGGAAAAACACCGGGGAGCTGTTTTTT
TRBJ1-5,NA,TRBV7-2,NA,CASSLDPNRAVSNQPQHF,TGTGCCAGCAGCTTAGATCCCAACAGAGCTGTAAGCAATCAGCCCCAGCATTTT
TRBJ1-1,NA,TRBV5-4,NA,CASSLASGTANTEAFF,TGTGCCAGCAGCTTGGCCTCCGGGACGGCGAACACTGAAGCTTTCTTT
TRBJ1-1,NA,TRBV2,TRBD1,CASSEQGVGTEAFF,TGTGCCAGCAGCGAGCAGGGGGTCGGGACTGAAGCTTTCTTT
TRBJ2-1,NA,TRBV9,TRBD2,CASSGAGGYNEQFF,TGTGCCAGCAGCGGCGCGGGAGGTTACAATGAGCAGTTCTTC
TRBJ2-2,NA,TRBV10-3,TRBD1,CAISAQGASGELFF,TGTGCCATCAGTGCTCAGGGGGCGTCCGGGGAGCTGTTTTTT
TRBJ2-1,NA,TRBV7-3,NA,CASSLNLGANEQFF,TGTGCCAGCAGCTTAAATCTGGGGGCAAATGAGCAGTTCTTC
TRBJ2-3,NA,TRBV4-3,NA,CASSQERGRTDTQYF,TGCGCCAGCAGCCAAGAGCGGGGGCGCACAGATACGCAGTATTTT
TRBJ1-1,NA,TRBV5-1,NA,CASRAGAFINTEAFF,TGCGCCAGCAGAGCCGGGGCCTTCATAAACACTGAAGCTTTCTTT
TRBJ1-2,NA,TRBV4-1,TRBD1,CASSQDPAGGYYGYTF,TGCGCCAGCAGCCAAGATCCTGCAGGGGGTTACTATGGCTACACCTTC
TRBJ1-2,NA,TRBV18,NA,CASSPAGRSYGYTF,TGTGCCAGCTCACCAGCGGGACGTAGCTATGGCTACACCTTC
TRBJ2-3,NA,TRBV5-1,TRBD1,CASSPPGQGSTDTQYF,TGCGCCAGCAGCCCCCCGGGACAGGGTTCCACAGATACGCAGTATTTT
TRBJ2-1,NA,TRBV11-2,NA,CASSLYLDRPYNEQFF,TGTGCCAGCAGCTTATACTTGGACAGACCCTACAATGAGCAGTTCTTC
TRBJ2-2,NA,TRBV2,NA,CASSEGVGDTGELFF,TGTGCCAGCAGTGAGGGAGTTGGGGACACCGGGGAGCTGTTTTTT
TRBJ1-4,once,TRBV5-1,TRBD1,CASSKGTGRSATNEKLFF,TGCGCCAGCAGCAAAGGGACAGGGAGAAGTGCAACTAATGAAAAACTGTTTTTT
TRBJ1-1,once,TRBV9,NA,CASSVETTQAFF,TGTGCCAGCAGCGTAGAAACAACCCAAGCTTTCTTT
TRBJ2-5,NA,TRBV27,NA,CAKEEGCQETQYF,TGTGCCAAGGAGGAGGGATGCCAAGAGACCCAGTACTTC
TRBJ1-5,few,TRBV30,NA,CAWSRRAGQPQHF,TGTGCCTGGAGTCGCAGGGCGGGCCAGCCCCAGCATTTT
TRBJ1-1,once,TRBV5-5,NA,CASSLSDSLNTEAFF,TGTGCCAGCAGCTTGTCGGACTCCCTGAACACTGAAGCTTTCTTT
TRBJ1-1,NA,TRBV2,NA,CASSERPEAFF,TGTGCCAGCAGTGAAAGGCCCGAAGCTTTCTTT
TRBJ1-1,NA,TRBV30,NA,CAWSTQGNTEAFF,TGTGCCTGGAGTACACAGGGGAACACTGAAGCTTTCTTT